Listed below are T cell receptor beta chains from one sample, sequenced in a study of early T cells in non-severe SARS-CoV-2 infection. TCRdb independently ran MiXCR on the 5' RACE reads; one entry per CDR3 protein. Here the sample spans 80,000 to 95,000 distinct CDR3 sequences, 12% to 15% being singletons. The source material was whole blood. These TCRs come from an adult who was a healthcare worker with PCR-confirmed SARS-CoV-2 infection or an uninfected control (not recorded which). Both conserved end residues are part of each CDR3. Each record gives: clone size, J gene, V gene, D gene, CDR3 DNA, CDR3 protein. D genes are given only for firm matches. Rows give clone size only sometimes, using once, few, many, or a class for an expanded clone.

NA | TRBJ2-7 | TRBV10-3 | NA | TGTGCCATCAGTGCGACGGAGGGCGAGCAGTACTTC | CAISATEGEQYF
NA | TRBJ2-7 | TRBV12-3/TRBV12-4 | NA | TGTGCCAGCAGTCGCGGGGACAGCAACTCCTACGAGCAGTACTTC | CASSRGDSNSYEQYF
few | TRBJ1-1 | TRBV4-3 | TRBD1 | TGCGCCAGCAGCCTAACAGGACAGGGACTCACTGAAGCTTTCTTT | CASSLTGQGLTEAFF
many | TRBJ1-3 | TRBV12-3/TRBV12-4 | TRBD1 | TGTGCCAGCAGCCGGGACAGGGGGCAAGGAAACACCATATATTTT | CASSRDRGQGNTIYF
many | TRBJ2-3 | TRBV3-1 | NA | TGTGCCAGCAGCCAAGATGATGGAGGGCGCGTAAATACGCAGTATTTT | CASSQDDGGRVNTQYF
NA | TRBJ1-6 | TRBV24-1 | NA | TGTGCCACCAGTGATTTAGACGGATTGAATTCACCCCTCCACTTT | CATSDLDGLNSPLHF
few | TRBJ2-3 | TRBV10-3 | NA | TGTGCCATCAGGCCGGGATCAGAGGCAGATACGCAGTATTTT | CAIRPGSEADTQYF
few | TRBJ2-7 | TRBV12-3/TRBV12-4 | NA | TGTGCCAGCAGTTTGGGGCAGTTCTACGAGCAGTACTTC | CASSLGQFYEQYF
NA | TRBJ2-7 | TRBV12-3/TRBV12-4 | NA | TGTGCCAGCAGACTAGGGGCGAGCTCCTACGAGCAGTACTTC | CASRLGASSYEQYF
NA | TRBJ2-3 | TRBV27 | NA | TGTGCCAGCAGTCCCGTAGGTGGGGCCGGGGATACGCAGTATTTT | CASSPVGGAGDTQYF
NA | TRBJ2-1 | TRBV11-2 | NA | TGTGCCAGCAGCTTAAGAGGGAAATTCCAGTTCTTC | CASSLRGKFQFF
many | TRBJ1-4 | TRBV19 | NA | TGTGCCAGTAGTCTCGATGAAAAACTGTTTTTT | CASSLDEKLFF
many | TRBJ2-5 | TRBV6-4 | NA | TGTGCCAGCAGTGACGGGGTTGGGACCCAGTACTTC | CASSDGVGTQYF
NA | TRBJ2-5 | TRBV18 | NA | TGTGCCAGCTCCCCCGCAGGAGAGACCCAGTACTTC | CASSPAGETQYF
few | TRBJ2-2 | TRBV4-1 | NA | TGCGCCAGCAGCCAAGGAGGGTCTGGCGGGGAGCTGTTTTTT | CASSQGGSGGELFF
NA | TRBJ2-7 | TRBV29-1 | NA | TGCAGCGTTGGGGCGGACTACGAGCAGTACTTC | CSVGADYEQYF
few | TRBJ2-2 | TRBV29-1 | NA | TGCAGCGTCAGGATACAGGGAGCGGCCGGGGAGCTGTTTTTT | CSVRIQGAAGELFF
NA | TRBJ2-1 | TRBV10-1 | NA | TGCGCCAGCAGTGAATCTGGACTGGGTAACAGCAGGTTCTTC | CASSESGLGNSRFF
NA | TRBJ2-2 | TRBV3-1 | NA | TGTGCCAGCAGCCATTATCGCGGGCCGGCCCGTAACACCGGGGAGCTGTTTTTT | CASSHYRGPARNTGELFF
NA | TRBJ1-1 | TRBV6-6 | TRBD1 | TGTGCCAGCACCTGGGACAGGGGTTTCGCTGAAGCTTTCTTT | CASTWDRGFAEAFF
many | TRBJ2-1 | TRBV11-2 | TRBD2 | TGTGCCAGCAGCTTAAGCGGGGGGCCCACTGAGCAGTTCTTC | CASSLSGGPTEQFF
many | TRBJ1-2 | TRBV19 | NA | TGTGCCAGTAGTATAGAAGGTTCCTATGGCTACACCTTC | CASSIEGSYGYTF
few | TRBJ2-5 | TRBV30 | NA | TGTGCCTGGAGCGTCCGGGGGCCCCAAGAGACCCAGTACTTC | CAWSVRGPQETQYF
NA | TRBJ2-2 | TRBV10-3 | TRBD1 | TGTGCCATCAGAACAGGGGTGATTTATGACACCGGGGAGCTGTTTTTT | CAIRTGVIYDTGELFF
few | TRBJ2-7 | TRBV7-2 | TRBD2 | TGTGCCAGCAGCTGGACTAGCGGGGGGTCCTCCTACGAGCAGTACTTC | CASSWTSGGSSYEQYF
few | TRBJ2-5 | TRBV20-1 | NA | TGCAGTGCTAGAGGGGAGACCCAGTACTTC | CSARGETQYF
few | TRBJ2-4 | TRBV5-6 | NA | TGTGCCAGCAGTACCAAGGGCCTTAACATTCAGTACTTC | CASSTKGLNIQYF
few | TRBJ2-5 | TRBV10-1 | NA | TGCGCCAGCAGTGTCCTGCTCGGAGACCAAGAGACCCAGTACTTC | CASSVLLGDQETQYF
NA | TRBJ2-2 | TRBV28 | TRBD1 | TGTGCCAGCAGTTTATTTGAGGCCAGGGGGCGATTGACCGGGGAGCTGTTTTTT | CASSLFEARGRLTGELFF
NA | TRBJ2-7 | TRBV28 | TRBD2 | TGTGCCAGCAGCTCCGGACTAGCGGGGACGTACTTC | CASSSGLAGTYF
few | TRBJ1-2 | TRBV24-1 | NA | TGTGCCACCAGTGCCCGGACGTTAGGGTATGGCTACACCTTC | CATSARTLGYGYTF
few | TRBJ2-7 | TRBV5-1 | TRBD1 | TGCGCCAGCAGCCCCGTAGGCGAGACAGGGGGTCACGAGCAGTACTTC | CASSPVGETGGHEQYF
few | TRBJ2-3 | TRBV2 | TRBD1 | TGTGCCAGCAGAGGACAGGGTCCCGAAGATACGCAGTATTTT | CASRGQGPEDTQYF
few | TRBJ2-1 | TRBV18 | NA | TGTGCCAGCTCACCAATCCAGGGCATCATCTACAATGAGCAGTTCTTC | CASSPIQGIIYNEQFF
many | TRBJ2-7 | TRBV28 | NA | TGTGCCAGCAGCACCAGCTCCTACGAGCAGTACTTC | CASSTSSYEQYF
few | TRBJ1-4 | TRBV7-9 | NA | TGTGCCAGCAGCTCGGCCGCGTTTAATGAAAAACTGTTTTTT | CASSSAAFNEKLFF
few | TRBJ2-7 | TRBV12-3/TRBV12-4 | NA | TGTGCCAGCAGTCCAGGGTCTGGGGTCTCCTACGAGCAGTACTTC | CASSPGSGVSYEQYF
NA | TRBJ1-1 | TRBV7-9 | NA | TGTGCCAGCAGCTTAGGGCAGGCTCCGAACACTGAAGCTTTCTTT | CASSLGQAPNTEAFF
NA | TRBJ2-2 | TRBV5-1 | TRBD2 | TGCGCCAGCAGCACTGGGGACTACCCCACCGGGGAGCTGTTTTTT | CASSTGDYPTGELFF
NA | TRBJ1-2 | TRBV2 | NA | TGTGCCAACATGCCGGGCTCCTATGGCTACACCTTC | CANMPGSYGYTF
NA | TRBJ1-1 | TRBV28 | NA | TGTGCCAGCAGGGTACAGGGCGCCACTGAAGCTTTCTTT | CASRVQGATEAFF
NA | TRBJ1-1 | TRBV2 | NA | TGTGCCAGCAGCGATATACTTATGAACACTGAAGCTTTCTTT | CASSDILMNTEAFF
many | TRBJ2-5 | TRBV4-1 | TRBD2 | TGCGCCAGCAGCCTCCGGGCCGTCAGGGAGGGGCAAGAGACCCAGTACTTC | CASSLRAVREGQETQYF
NA | TRBJ2-3 | TRBV6-2/TRBV6-3 | NA | TGTGCCAGCAGTTACTCGATCCAGGGTCATGGCACAGATACGCAGTATTTT | CASSYSIQGHGTDTQYF